This is a list of T cell receptor beta chains from one sample in a study of T cell responses to AZD1222 COVID-19 vaccine. The assay was immunoSEQ multiplex PCR, and TCRdb's table has in-frame clones only and misses some. Among 90,000 to 100,000 clones listed, roughly 90% were seen once. Specimen: peripheral blood, collected 28 days after the second AZD1222 dose. The receptor set was obtained from an adult who received the AZD1222 COVID-19 vaccine. Each CDR3 is given with its conserved first and last residue. The D gene is left open where the match is weak. The size of a clone is reported for some rows only, either as once, few or many, or as a class for expanded clones.

TRBD1	TRBV27	NA	TRBJ2-7	16	TGTGCCAGCAGTTTAGTGACCGGGACAGGGACTTACGAGCAGTACTTC	CASSLVTGTGTYEQYF
NA	TRBV30	NA	TRBJ1-5	14	TGTGCCTGGAGTAGGGTCGTTAGCAATCAGCCCCAGCATTTT	CAWSRVVSNQPQHF
NA	TRBV21-1	NA	TRBJ1-1	12	TGTGCCAGCAGCAAGGCTAACCCTGAAGCTTTCTTT	CASSKANPEAFF
NA	TRBV25-1	once	TRBJ1-3	16	TGTGCCAGCAGTGAGCCTGGGACATTTACTGGAAACACCATATATTTT	CASSEPGTFTGNTIYF
NA	TRBV18	NA	TRBJ1-5	14	TGTGCCAGCTCACCACCAGGAGGTCATCAGCCCCAGCATTTT	CASSPPGGHQPQHF
TRBD2	TRBV5-1	few	TRBJ2-3	16	TGCGCCAGCAGCCAACTAGCGGGAGGGGGCACAGATACGCAGTATTTT	CASSQLAGGGTDTQYF
NA	TRBV18	NA	TRBJ2-1	16	TGTGCCAGCTCACCACAATCGGGTAGCTCCTACAATGAGCAGTTCTTC	CASSPQSGSSYNEQFF
NA	TRBV5-1	NA	TRBJ1-4	16	TGCGCCAGCAGCGTGCGGGGACAACCAACTAATGAAAAACTGTTTTTT	CASSVRGQPTNEKLFF
NA	TRBV7-7	NA	TRBJ1-2	13	TGTGCCACGAGCCAAGGGCCCGGCTATGGCTACACCTTC	CATSQGPGYGYTF
NA	TRBV7-3	NA	TRBJ2-7	13	TGTGCCAGCAGCCCCTCTAGAACCTACGAGCAGTACTTC	CASSPSRTYEQYF